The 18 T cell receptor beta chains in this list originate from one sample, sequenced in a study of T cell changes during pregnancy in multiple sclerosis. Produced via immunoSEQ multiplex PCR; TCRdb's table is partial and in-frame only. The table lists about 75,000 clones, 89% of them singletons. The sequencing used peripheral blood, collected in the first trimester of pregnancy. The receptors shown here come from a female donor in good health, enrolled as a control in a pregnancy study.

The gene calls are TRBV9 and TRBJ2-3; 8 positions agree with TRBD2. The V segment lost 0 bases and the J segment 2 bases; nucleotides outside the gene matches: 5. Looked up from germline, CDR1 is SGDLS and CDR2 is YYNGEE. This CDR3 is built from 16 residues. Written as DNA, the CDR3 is TGTGCCAGCAGCGTAGAGAGAGCGGGAGCCACAGATACGCAGTATTTT. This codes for CASSVERAGATDTQYF.

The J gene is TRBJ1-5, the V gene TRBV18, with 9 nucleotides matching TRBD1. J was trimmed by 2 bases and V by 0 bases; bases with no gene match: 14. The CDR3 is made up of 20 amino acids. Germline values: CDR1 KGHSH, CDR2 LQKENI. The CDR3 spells CASSPPATGTGKIGNQPQHF. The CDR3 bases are TGTGCCAGCTCACCACCGGCGACGGGGACAGGGAAGATCGGCAATCAGCCCCAGCATTTT.

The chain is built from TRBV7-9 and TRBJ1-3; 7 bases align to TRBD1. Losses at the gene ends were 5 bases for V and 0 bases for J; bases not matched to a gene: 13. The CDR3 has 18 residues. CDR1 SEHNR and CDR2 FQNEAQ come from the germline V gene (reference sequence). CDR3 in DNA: TGTGCCAGCAGCCCCGGGCAGGGGGGATCGCTCTCTGGAAACACCATATATTTT. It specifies CASSPGQGGSLSGNTIYF.

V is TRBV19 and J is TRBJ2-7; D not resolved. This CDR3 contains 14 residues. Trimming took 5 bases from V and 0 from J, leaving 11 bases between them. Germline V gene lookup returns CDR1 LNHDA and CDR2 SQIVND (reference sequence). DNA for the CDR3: TGTGCCAGTAGTCCACAGAGAGCCTCCTACGAGCAGTACTTC. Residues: CASSPQRASYEQYF.

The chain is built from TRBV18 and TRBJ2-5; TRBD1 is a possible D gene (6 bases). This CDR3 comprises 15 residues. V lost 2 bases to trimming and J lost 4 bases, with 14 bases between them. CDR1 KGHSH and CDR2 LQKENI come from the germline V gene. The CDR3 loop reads CASSPYSWTAETQYF. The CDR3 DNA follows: TGTGCCAGCTCACCATACTCTTGGACAGCAGAGACCCAGTACTTC. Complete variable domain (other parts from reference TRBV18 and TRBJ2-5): NAGVMQNPRHLVRRRGQEARLRCSPMKGHSHVYWYRQLPEEGLKFMVYLQKENIIDESGMPKERFSAEFPKEGPSILRIQQVVRGDSAAYFCASSPYSWTAETQYFGPGTRLLVL.

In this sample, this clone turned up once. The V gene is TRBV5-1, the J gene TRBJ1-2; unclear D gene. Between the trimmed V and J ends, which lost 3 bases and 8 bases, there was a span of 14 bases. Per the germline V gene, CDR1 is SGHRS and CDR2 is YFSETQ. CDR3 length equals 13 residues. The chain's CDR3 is CASSSSSGSGYTF. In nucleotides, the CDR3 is TGCGCCAGCAGCTCCTCTTCGGGGTCAGGCTACACCTTC.

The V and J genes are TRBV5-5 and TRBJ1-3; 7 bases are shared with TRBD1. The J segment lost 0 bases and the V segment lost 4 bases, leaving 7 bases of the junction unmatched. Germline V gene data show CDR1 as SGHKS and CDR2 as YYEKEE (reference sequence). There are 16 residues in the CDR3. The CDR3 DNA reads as TGTGCCAGCAGCCAAATACAGGGGAACTCTGGAAACACCATATATTTT. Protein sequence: CASSQIQGNSGNTIYF.

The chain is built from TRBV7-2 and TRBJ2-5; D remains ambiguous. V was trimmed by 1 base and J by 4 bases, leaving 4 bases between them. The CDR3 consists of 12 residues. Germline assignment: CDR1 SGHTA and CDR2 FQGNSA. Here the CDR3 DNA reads TGTGCCAGCAGCTTAGTATCAGAGACCCAGTACTTC. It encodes CASSLVSETQYF.

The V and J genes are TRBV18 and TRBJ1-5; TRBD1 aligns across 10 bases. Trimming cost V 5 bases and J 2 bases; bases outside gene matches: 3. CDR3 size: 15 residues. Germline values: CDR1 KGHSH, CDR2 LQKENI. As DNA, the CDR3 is TGTGCCAGCTCAAGGGACAGGGGCGGCAATCAGCCCCAGCATTTT. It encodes CASSRDRGGNQPQHF.

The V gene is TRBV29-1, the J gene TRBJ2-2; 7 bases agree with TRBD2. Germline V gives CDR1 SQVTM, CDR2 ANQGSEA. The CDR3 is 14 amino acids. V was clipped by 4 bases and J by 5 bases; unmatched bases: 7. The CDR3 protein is CSVGLGGETGELFF. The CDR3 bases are TGCAGCGTTGGGTTGGGGGGGGAGACCGGGGAGCTGTTTTTT.

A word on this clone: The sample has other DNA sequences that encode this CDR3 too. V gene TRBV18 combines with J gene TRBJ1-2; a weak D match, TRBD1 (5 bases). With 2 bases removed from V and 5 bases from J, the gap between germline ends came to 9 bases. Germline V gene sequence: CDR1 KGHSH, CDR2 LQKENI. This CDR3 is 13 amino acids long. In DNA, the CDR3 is TGTGCCAGCTCACCAGCGACAGAATATGGCTACACCTTC. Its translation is CASSPATEYGYTF.

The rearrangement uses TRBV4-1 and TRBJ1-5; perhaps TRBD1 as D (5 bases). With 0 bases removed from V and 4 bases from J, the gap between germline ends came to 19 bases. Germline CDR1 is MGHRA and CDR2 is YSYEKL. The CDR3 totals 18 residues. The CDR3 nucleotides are TGCGCCAGCAGCCAAGATCGGGTGGGGGGGATGAGAAATCAGCCCCAGCATTTT. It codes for CASSQDRVGGMRNQPQHF.

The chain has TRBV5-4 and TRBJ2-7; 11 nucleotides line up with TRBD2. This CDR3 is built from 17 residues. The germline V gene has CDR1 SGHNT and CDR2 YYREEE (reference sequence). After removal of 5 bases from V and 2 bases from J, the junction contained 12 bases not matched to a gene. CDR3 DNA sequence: TGTGCCAGCAGATGGTGGGCAGGGACTAGCGGAACCTACGAGCAGTACTTC. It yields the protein CASRWWAGTSGTYEQYF. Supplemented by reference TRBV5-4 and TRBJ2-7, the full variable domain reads ETGVTQSPTHLIKTRGQQVTLRCSSQSGHNTVSWYQQALGQGPQFIFQYYREEENGRGNFPPRFSGLQFPNYSSELNVNALELDDSALYLCASRWWAGTSGTYEQYFGPGTRLTVT.

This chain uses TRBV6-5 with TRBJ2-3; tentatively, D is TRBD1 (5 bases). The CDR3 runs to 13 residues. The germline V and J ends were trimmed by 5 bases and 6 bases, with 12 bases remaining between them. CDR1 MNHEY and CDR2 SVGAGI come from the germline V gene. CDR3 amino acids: CASSKGFSDTQYF. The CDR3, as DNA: TGTGCCAGCAGTAAGGGGTTCTCGGATACGCAGTATTTT.

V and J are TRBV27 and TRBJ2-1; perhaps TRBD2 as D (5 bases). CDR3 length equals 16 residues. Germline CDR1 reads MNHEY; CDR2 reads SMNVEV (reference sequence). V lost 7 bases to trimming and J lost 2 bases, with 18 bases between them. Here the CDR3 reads CASTPADGLTYNEQFF. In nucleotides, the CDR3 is TGTGCCAGCACCCCAGCGGATGGGCTCACCTACAATGAGCAGTTCTTC.

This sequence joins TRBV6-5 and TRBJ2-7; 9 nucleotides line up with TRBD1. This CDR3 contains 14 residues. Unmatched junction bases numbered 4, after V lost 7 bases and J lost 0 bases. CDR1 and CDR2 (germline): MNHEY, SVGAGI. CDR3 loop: CASTGTGSSYEQYF. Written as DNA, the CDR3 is TGTGCCAGCACCGGGACAGGGAGCTCCTACGAGCAGTACTTC.

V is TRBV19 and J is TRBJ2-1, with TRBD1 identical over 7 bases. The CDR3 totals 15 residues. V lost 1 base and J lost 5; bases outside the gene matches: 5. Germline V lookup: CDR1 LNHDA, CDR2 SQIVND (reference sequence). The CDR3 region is CASSIGQGIDNEQFF. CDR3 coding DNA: TGTGCCAGTAGTATAGGACAGGGAATCGACAATGAGCAGTTCTTC.

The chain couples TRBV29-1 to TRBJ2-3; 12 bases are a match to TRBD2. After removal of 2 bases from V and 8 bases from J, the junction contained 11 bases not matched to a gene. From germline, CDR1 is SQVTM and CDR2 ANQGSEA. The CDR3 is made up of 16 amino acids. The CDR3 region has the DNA TGCAGCGTTGAATCCCGGACTAGCGGGATCCCGTTTACGCAGTATTTT. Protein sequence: CSVESRTSGIPFTQYF.